This TCR beta chain emerged from a study of cytomegalovirus exposure and HLA in healthy donors. A single count supports this clone. PCR primers comprised 60 Vbeta and 13 Jbeta primers. The table came from immunoSEQ multiplex PCR; TCRdb's copy has only in-frame clones and leaves some out. The repertoire has approximately 40,000 clones, about 80% of them found once; the top ten carry under 12%. Unmatched junction bases numbered 5, after V lost 0 bases and J lost 5 bases. CDR1 and CDR2 (germline): SGDLS, YYNGEE. The CDR3 is 15 amino acids. The receptor's source is a young woman in good health and CMV-seropositive. The sequenced sample was PBMCs. This sequence joins TRBV9 and TRBJ1-1; 9 bases agree with TRBD1. The CDR3 nucleotides read TGTGCCAGCAGCGTAGCGGACAGGGGAGGAACTGAAGCTTTCTTT. Amino acids: CASSVADRGGTEAFF.